The 28 T cell receptor beta chains given below trace back to one sample, sequenced in a study of blood T cell repertoires in COVID-19. TCRdb's table, derived via immunoSEQ multiplex PCR, lists solely in-frame clones and lacks some. The table lists more than 65,000 clones, roughly four fifths of them singletons. Sequencing was carried out using peripheral blood. Every receptor here comes from a woman aged 80 or older with acute or convalescent COVID-19.

This clone appeared a single time. V gene TRBV6-5 combines with J gene TRBJ2-4; the D gene is possibly TRBD1 (6 bases). From germline, CDR1 is MNHEY and CDR2 SVGAGI. The CDR3 is 15 amino acids. Trimming shortened V by 1 base and J by 3 bases, and 10 bases separated the two germline ends. The DNA for the CDR3 is TGTGCCAGCAGTTACTGGACAGAAGACAAAAACATTCAGTACTTC. Amino acid sequence: CASSYWTEDKNIQYF.

In its sample, this clone was seen once. This chain joins TRBV6-6 and TRBJ2-1; 7 bases match TRBD2. V was pared by 8 bases and J by 2 bases, with 3 bases of the junction left unmatched. CDR1 and CDR2 (germline): MNHNY, SVGAGI (reference sequence). This CDR3 has 13 amino acids. For the CDR3, the DNA is TGTGCCAGCCCGGGGGGTACCTACAATGAGCAGTTCTTC. Translation gives CASPGGTYNEQFF.

The chain has TRBV25-1 and TRBJ2-5, with D perhaps matching TRBD1 (5 bases). Trimming removed 3 bases from V and 5 bases from J, with 13 bases in between. In germline, CDR1 is MGHDK, CDR2 SYGVNS. This CDR3 contains 14 residues. CDR3 in amino acids: CASSDHQGRETQYF. CDR3 DNA: TGTGCCAGCAGTGATCATCAGGGAAGGGAGACCCAGTACTTC.

The chain couples TRBV18 to TRBJ1-3, with D maybe TRBD1 (6 bases). The CDR3 runs to 16 residues. The germline V and J ends were trimmed by 4 bases and 0 bases, with 13 bases remaining between them. In germline, CDR1 is KGHSH, CDR2 LQKENI. The CDR3 DNA sequence: TGTGCCAGCTCACGCAATCGGGACAACTCTGGAAACACCATATATTTT. It encodes CASSRNRDNSGNTIYF.

The chain couples TRBV5-6 to TRBJ1-5, with D tentatively TRBD1 (6 bases). The CDR3 consists of 17 residues. V was clipped by 1 base and J by 0 bases, with 14 bases between them. Germline CDR1 and CDR2: SGHDT and YYEEEE. This chain's CDR3 is CASSLFLTGYSNQPQHF. CDR3 DNA: TGTGCCAGCAGCTTGTTTCTGACAGGATATAGCAATCAGCCCCAGCATTTT.

The CDR3 spells CASSPSELSPKETQYF. DNA for the CDR3: TGTGCCAGCAGCCCCTCCGAGTTGAGTCCCAAAGAGACCCAGTACTTC. The J gene is TRBJ2-5, the V gene TRBV9; D not resolved. In germline, CDR1 is SGDLS, CDR2 YYNGEE. This CDR3 is 16 amino acids long. The V and J ends lost 4 bases and 3 bases respectively, with 19 bases between them. The whole variable domain, filled in from reference TRBV9 and TRBJ2-5, reads DSGVTQTPKHLITATGQRVTLRCSPRSGDLSVYWYQQSLDQGLQFLIQYYNGEERAKGNILERFSAQQFPDLHSELNLSSLELGDSALYFCASSPSELSPKETQYFGPGTRLLVL.

The CDR3 DNA reads as TGTGCCAGTAGGCAGGGGGGCACCGGGGAGCTGTTTTTT. Protein: CASRQGGTGELFF. The chain uses TRBV19 and TRBJ2-2; tentatively, D is TRBD1 (7 bases). The CDR3 length is 13 residues. V was clipped by 6 bases and J by 4 bases, with 9 bases between them. Germline V gene lookup returns CDR1 LNHDA and CDR2 SQIVND (reference sequence).

V and J are TRBV24-1 and TRBJ2-1; TRBD1 matches 7 bases. J was trimmed by 7 bases and V by 3 bases; bases with no gene match: 5. The CDR3 runs to 14 residues. CDR1 and CDR2 (germline): KGHDR, SFDVKD. CDR3: CATSDDRVGNEQFF. For the CDR3, the DNA is TGTGCCACCAGTGATGACAGGGTGGGGAATGAGCAGTTCTTC.

This chain uses TRBV4-2 with TRBJ1-1, with 8 bases lining up with TRBD1. This CDR3 has 14 amino acids. V was clipped by 0 bases and J by 4 bases; unmatched bases: 1. The germline gives CDR1 LGHNA, CDR2 YNFKEQ. The CDR3 region has the DNA TGTGCCAGCAGCCAAGACACAGGGGGCACTGAAGCTTTCTTT. It translates to CASSQDTGGTEAFF.

This clone was detected only a few times. This chain links TRBV6-5 with TRBJ1-1; tentatively, D is TRBD1 (5 bases). V shed 7 bases and J shed 1 base, with 16 bases lying between them. The germline CDR1 and CDR2 sequences are MNHEY and SVGAGI. This CDR3 comprises 15 residues. CDR3 nucleotides: TGTGCCAGCACCCGGGACTTTATGGGGAACACTGAAGCTTTCTTT. This codes for CASTRDFMGNTEAFF.

CDR3 protein: CASSFMKISGGLDTQYF. DNA of the CDR3: TGTGCCAGCAGCTTTATGAAGATTAGCGGGGGACTCGATACGCAGTATTTT. The chain combines TRBV5-6 with TRBJ2-3; 9 nucleotides agree with TRBD2. Losses at the gene ends were 2 bases for V and 6 bases for J; bases not matched to a gene: 13. Germline-derived CDR1 and CDR2 are SGHDT and YYEEEE. The length of the CDR3 is 17 residues.

The V and J genes are TRBV5-1 and TRBJ2-1, with D tentatively TRBD2 (5 bases). The CDR3 runs 16 residues. Germline CDR1 is SGHRS and CDR2 is YFSETQ. Trimming cost V 0 bases and J 0 bases, with 10 bases left between them. This chain's CDR3 is CASSLESGNSYNEQFF. CDR3 nucleotides: TGCGCCAGCAGCTTGGAATCGGGGAACTCCTACAATGAGCAGTTCTTC.

The rearrangement uses TRBV29-1 and TRBJ1-1, with D uncertain. CDR3 length: 13 amino acids. Trimming took off 0 bases at V and 0 bases at J, with 5 bases between the two ends. Germline CDR1 reads SQVTM; CDR2 reads ANQGSEA. CDR3: CSVEEFMNTEAFF. CDR3 nucleotides: TGCAGCGTTGAAGAGTTTATGAACACTGAAGCTTTCTTT.

V and J are TRBV10-2 and TRBJ2-7; 16 bases line up with TRBD2. The germline gives CDR1 WSHSY, CDR2 SAAADI. The CDR3 totals 17 residues. The V gene end was trimmed by 7 bases and the J gene end by 0 bases; junction bases not matched to a gene: 6. CDR3 amino acids: CASKPGLAGGPSYEQYF. For the CDR3, the DNA is TGCGCCAGCAAACCGGGACTAGCGGGGGGGCCCTCCTACGAGCAGTACTTC.

This clone came up once. This rearrangement joins TRBV12-5 to TRBJ2-3, with a tentative D call TRBD2 (6 bases). Deletions cut 6 bases from V and 4 bases from J, with 11 bases between. CDR1 is LGHNT and CDR2 is FRNRAP in the germline V gene. The CDR3 sequence is 13 residues long. CDR3 bases: TGTGCTAGTGGACCGGGGGTCCCAGATACGCAGTATTTT. This encodes CASGPGVPDTQYF.

This chain uses TRBV15 with TRBJ1-6; a possible D gene is TRBD1 (5 bases). Trimming took off 4 bases at V and 2 bases at J, with 9 bases between the two ends. The CDR3 is 15 amino acids. Germline V gene lookup returns CDR1 LNHNV and CDR2 YYDKDF (reference sequence). The CDR3 is CATSKQAPYNSPLHF. CDR3 in DNA: TGTGCCACCAGCAAACAGGCGCCCTATAATTCACCCCTCCACTTT.

This chain connects TRBV19 to TRBJ1-2, with D possibly being TRBD1 (6 bases). Germline V gene lookup returns CDR1 LNHDA and CDR2 SQIVND (reference sequence). The CDR3 runs to 13 residues. Trimming cost V 5 bases and J 6 bases, with 13 bases left between them. This CDR3 reads CASSHRRGDGYTF. In DNA form, the CDR3 reads TGTGCCAGTAGTCATCGCAGGGGAGATGGCTACACCTTC.

The V call is TRBV5-5, the J call TRBJ2-2, with 9 nucleotides matching TRBD1. The germline V gene encodes CDR1 SGHKS and CDR2 YYEKEE (reference sequence). The ends lost 0 bases at V and 8 bases at J; junction bases unmatched: 11. The CDR3 is 17 residues long. This CDR3 reads CASSLAPGTGQQGELFF. The DNA of the CDR3 is TGTGCCAGCAGCTTGGCCCCCGGGACAGGGCAGCAAGGGGAGCTGTTTTTT.

V is TRBV27 and J is TRBJ1-6, with TRBD1 matching over 7 bases. This CDR3 region has 17 residues. The V gene end was trimmed by 3 bases and the J gene end by 4 bases; junction bases not matched to a gene: 9. Germline V gives CDR1 MNHEY, CDR2 SMNVEV (reference sequence). CDR3 DNA sequence: TGTGCCAGCAGTTTGGGGACAGTATCTCTTTATAATTCACCCCTCCACTTT. Encoded protein: CASSLGTVSLYNSPLHF.

The J gene is TRBJ2-5, the V gene TRBV27; 10 bases match TRBD2. Germline V gene lookup returns CDR1 MNHEY and CDR2 SMNVEV (reference sequence). V shed 10 bases, J shed 2 bases, and the junction held 7 bases outside the gene matches. The CDR3 contains 14 residues. CDR3 protein: CATQAGGRQETQYF. CDR3 bases: TGTGCCACGCAAGCGGGGGGGAGACAAGAGACCCAGTACTTC.

This chain connects TRBV9 to TRBJ1-1; D possibly corresponds to TRBD1 (6 bases). This CDR3 is built from 16 residues. Between the trimmed V and J ends, which lost 0 bases and 3 bases, there was a span of 15 bases. Germline-derived CDR1 and CDR2 are SGDLS and YYNGEE. The CDR3 sequence: CASSVASGGRDTEAFF. The CDR3 coding sequence is TGTGCCAGCAGCGTAGCAAGCGGGGGCAGGGACACTGAAGCTTTCTTT. Full variable domain (remainder filled in from reference TRBV9 and TRBJ1-1): DSGVTQTPKHLITATGQRVTLRCSPRSGDLSVYWYQQSLDQGLQFLIQYYNGEERAKGNILERFSAQQFPDLHSELNLSSLELGDSALYFCASSVASGGRDTEAFFGQGTRLTVV.

This sequence joins TRBV5-5 and TRBJ2-1; TRBD2 aligns across 8 bases. Germline V gene lookup returns CDR1 SGHKS and CDR2 YYEKEE (reference sequence). CDR3 length: 13 residues. Losses at the gene ends were 3 bases for V and 7 bases for J; bases not matched to a gene: 3. CDR3 in amino acids: CASSSGGSNEQFF. For the CDR3, the DNA is TGTGCCAGCAGCTCGGGGGGGTCGAATGAGCAGTTCTTC.

The CDR3 spells CASSPQGGTDDVGGYTF. The CDR3 nucleotides read TGTGCCAGCTCACCACAGGGCGGGACAGATGATGTAGGTGGCTACACCTTC. V usage is TRBV18 and J usage is TRBJ1-2, with 7 bases aligning to TRBD1. CDR1 and CDR2 (germline): KGHSH, LQKENI. CDR3 size: 17 residues. V was pared by 1 base and J by 7 bases, with 15 bases of the junction left unmatched.

This sequence joins TRBV19 and TRBJ1-6; 9 bases map to TRBD1. This CDR3 region has 15 residues. Germline CDR1 is LNHDA and CDR2 is SQIVND (reference sequence). Trimming took 4 bases from V and 6 from J; bases not matched to a gene: 4. The CDR3 reads CASSRGQGGNSPLHF. The DNA for the CDR3 is TGTGCCAGTAGTAGGGGACAGGGAGGTAATTCACCCCTCCACTTT.

The CDR3 loop is CASSRSGTGIPGELFF. The CDR3 DNA reads TGTGCCAGCAGCCGTTCCGGGACAGGGATTCCCGGGGAGCTGTTTTTT. The V gene is TRBV14, the J gene TRBJ2-2; the match to TRBD1 covers 9 bases. Germline-derived CDR1 and CDR2 are SGHDN and FVKESK. CDR3 length: 16 residues. Trimming took 4 bases from V and 6 from J; bases not matched to a gene: 9.

The CDR3 nucleotides are TGCGCCAGCAGCCAGGGACAGGGTGGCACTGAAGCTTTCTTT. Encoded protein: CASSQGQGGTEAFF. The genes are TRBV5-1 and TRBJ1-1; TRBD1 matches 9 bases. V lost 4 bases to trimming and J lost 4 bases; unmatched junction nucleotides: 5. Germline V gene sequence: CDR1 SGHRS, CDR2 YFSETQ. This CDR3 contains 14 residues.

As concerns this clone: This sequence may be a read error, since a much larger clone differs from it by one base. This chain joins TRBV6-5 and TRBJ2-2; TRBD1 matches at 8 bases. The CDR3 sequence is 14 residues long. J was trimmed by 7 bases and V by 6 bases; bases with no gene match: 7. The germline V gene encodes CDR1 MNHEY and CDR2 SVGAGI. The CDR3 loop reads CASSAGGGCGELFF. CDR3 nucleotide sequence: TGTGCCAGCAGCGCAGGGGGCGGGTGCGGGGAGCTGTTTTTT.

V is TRBV5-1 and J is TRBJ2-1, with 10 bases lining up with TRBD2. Trimming took 1 base from V and 4 from J; bases not matched to a gene: 5. The CDR3 extends over 16 amino acids. Germline V gene sequence: CDR1 SGHRS, CDR2 YFSETQ. In DNA form, the CDR3 reads TGCGCCAGCAGCTTGACCCTAGCGGGGGCTTACAATGAGCAGTTCTTC. Translation: CASSLTLAGAYNEQFF.